These 8 T cell receptor beta chains were sequenced from one sample in a study of blood T cell repertoires in COVID-19. Sequencing used immunoSEQ multiplex PCR; TCRdb keeps in-frame clones, though not all of them. The sample contains about 150,000 clones, 80% to 90% of which appear only once. Sequenced sample: peripheral blood. The receptor set was obtained from a man in his late teens or twenties with COVID-19, enrolled during active disease.

The V call is TRBV3-1 (or the pseudogene TRBV3-2), the J call TRBJ2-3; the match to TRBD2 covers 7 bases. V shed 0 bases, J shed 3 bases, and the junction held 9 bases outside the gene matches. Germline assignment: CDR1 LGHDT and CDR2 YNNKEL (reference sequence). CDR3 length equals 17 residues. CDR3 DNA sequence: TGTGCCAGCAGCCAAGATGTCGGGGAGGGAGGGACAGATACGCAGTATTTT. It is translated as CASSQDVGEGGTDTQYF.

This clone was recorded a few times. The genes are TRBV6-6 and TRBJ1-2, with 7 bases fitting TRBD1. The germline CDR1 and CDR2 sequences are MNHNY and SVGAGI (reference sequence). J lost 3 bases, V lost 6 bases, and 1 base had no gene match. This CDR3 spans 12 amino acids. The CDR3, as DNA: TGTGCCAGCAGCAGGGGGGACTATGGCTACACCTTC. Protein: CASSRGDYGYTF.

This chain connects TRBV13 to TRBJ2-7; 9 nucleotides line up with TRBD1. The CDR3 spans 19 residues. Looked up from germline, CDR1 is PRHDT and CDR2 is FYEKMQ (reference sequence). After removal of 2 bases from V and 3 bases from J, the junction contained 17 bases not matched to a gene. The CDR3: CASSLTLTGTGRGDYEQYF. The CDR3 nucleotides read TGTGCCAGCAGCTTAACCCTTACCGGGACAGGGAGGGGCGACTACGAGCAGTACTTC.

This chain links TRBV28 with TRBJ1-1; maybe TRBD1 (5 bases). This CDR3 is 18 amino acids long. The V gene's germline CDR1 is MDHEN and CDR2 SYDVKM. Trimming pared 3 bases from V and 4 bases from J, leaving 24 bases between. CDR3 nucleotide sequence: TGTGCCAGCAGTTTTCGACCGGGGGTCCAGGTTCTAGGCACTGAAGCTTTCTTT. It specifies CASSFRPGVQVLGTEAFF.

The chain recombines TRBV7-2 with TRBJ1-3; a possible D gene is TRBD1 (6 bases). Germline-derived CDR1 and CDR2 are SGHTA and FQGNSA. The CDR3 loop spans 16 amino acids. The germline V and J ends were trimmed by 1 base and 3 bases, with 13 bases remaining between them. CDR3 nucleotide sequence: TGTGCCAGCAGCTTAGAGTACCAAGGGGGTGGAAACACCATATATTTT. As protein: CASSLEYQGGGNTIYF. Full variable domain (remainder filled in from reference TRBV7-2 and TRBJ1-3): GAGVSQSPSNKVTEKGKDVELRCDPISGHTALYWYRQSLGQGLEFLIYFQGNSAPDKSGLPSDRFSAERTGGSVSTLTIQRTQQEDSAVYLCASSLEYQGGGNTIYFGEGSWLTVV.

The chain's CDR3 is CASSLGRGRDSRYNEQFF. DNA of the CDR3: TGTGCCAGCAGTTTAGGTAGGGGCCGGGACAGCAGATACAATGAGCAGTTCTTC. The chain joins TRBV27 to TRBJ2-1; 7 bases line up with TRBD1. Germline values: CDR1 MNHEY, CDR2 SMNVEV (reference sequence). V was pared by 2 bases and J by 4 bases, with 14 bases of the junction left unmatched. The CDR3 is made up of 18 amino acids.

DNA for the CDR3: TGTGCCAGCAGTTTATCTTTCTCGGTGGCTTTCTTT. This gives the protein CASSLSFSVAFF. The J gene is TRBJ1-1, the V gene TRBV12-3 or TRBV12-4; D is ambiguous. The germline V and J ends were trimmed by 2 bases and 11 bases, with 12 bases remaining between them. The CDR3 has 12 amino acids.

The V and J genes are TRBV28 and TRBJ1-1; 7 bases agree with TRBD1. Germline-derived CDR1 and CDR2 are MDHEN and SYDVKM. The CDR3 sequence is 16 residues long. The junction had 14 bases not matched to a gene; V was cut back by 5 bases and J by 5 bases. In nucleotides, the CDR3 is TGTGCCAGCAGTCTCCGACAGGGAACGTCGGGGACTGAAGCTTTCTTT. It yields the protein CASSLRQGTSGTEAFF.